This TCR beta chain derives from a study of blood T cells in healthy people across ages. Broader study findings: Since the PBMCs were unsorted, naive and antigen-experienced cells could not be conclusively compared. Strong correlation linked observed beta diversity and percent naive T cells.

A second PCR, run for roughly 6 to 11 cycles, used a sample-barcoded 5' primer plus a J-beta primer mix. TCRdb used MiXCR to reprocess the 5' RACE reads, holding one entry per CDR3 protein. The sample lists 950,000 to 1,200,000 distinct CDR3 sequences; 35% to 45% were seen once. About this clonotype: Its target is not known.

The origin of this receptor is a man aged 18 to 35 in good health. The material sequenced was blood.

CDR3 protein: CASKRTTNEKLFF. In nucleotides, the CDR3 is TGTGCCAGCAAGAGGACAACTAATGAAAAACTGTTTTTT. The chain carries TRBV14 and TRBJ1-4, with D hard to call. This CDR3 comprises 13 residues. Germline CDR1 and CDR2: SGHDN and FVKESK. Trimming shortened V by 7 bases and J by 0 bases, and 6 bases separated the two germline ends.